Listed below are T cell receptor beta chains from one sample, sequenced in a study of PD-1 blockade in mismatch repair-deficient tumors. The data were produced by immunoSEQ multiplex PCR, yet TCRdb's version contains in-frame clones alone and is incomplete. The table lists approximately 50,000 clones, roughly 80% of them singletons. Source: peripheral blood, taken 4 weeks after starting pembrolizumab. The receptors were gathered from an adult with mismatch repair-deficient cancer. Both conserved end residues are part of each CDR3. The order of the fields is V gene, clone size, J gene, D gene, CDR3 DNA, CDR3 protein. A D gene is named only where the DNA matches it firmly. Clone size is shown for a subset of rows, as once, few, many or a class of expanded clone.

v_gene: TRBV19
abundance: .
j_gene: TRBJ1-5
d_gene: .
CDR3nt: TGTGCCAGTAGTAGGATGGGCAGGGTCAATCAGCCCCAGCATTTT
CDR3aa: CASSRMGRVNQPQHF

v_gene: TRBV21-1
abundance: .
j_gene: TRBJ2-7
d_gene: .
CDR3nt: TGTGCCAGCAGCAACGGAAGAGGCTACGAGCAGTACTTC
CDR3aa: CASSNGRGYEQYF

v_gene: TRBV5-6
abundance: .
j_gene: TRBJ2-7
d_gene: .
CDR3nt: TGTGCCAGCAGCATACGATTAGGGGGGAGGGAGCAGTACTTC
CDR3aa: CASSIRLGGREQYF

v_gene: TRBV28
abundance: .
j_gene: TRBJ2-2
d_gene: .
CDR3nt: TGTGCCAGCAGTGATAGGAGAACCGGGGAGCTGTTTTTT
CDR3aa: CASSDRRTGELFF

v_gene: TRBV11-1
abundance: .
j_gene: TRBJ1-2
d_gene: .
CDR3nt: TGTGCCAGCAGCCCGGGACAAACCTCCTATGGCTACACCTTC
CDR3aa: CASSPGQTSYGYTF

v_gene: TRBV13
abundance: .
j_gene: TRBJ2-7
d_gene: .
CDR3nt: TGTGCCAGCAGCTGGGGGAAAACCTACGAGCAGTACTTC
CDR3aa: CASSWGKTYEQYF

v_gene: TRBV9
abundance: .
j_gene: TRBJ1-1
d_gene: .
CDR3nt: TGTGCCAGCAGCGTAGTATCAGGGCAGACAACCAGGGGATACACTGAAGCTTTCTTT
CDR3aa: CASSVVSGQTTRGYTEAFF

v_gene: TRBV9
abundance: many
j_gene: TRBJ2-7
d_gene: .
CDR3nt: TGTGCCAGCAGCCCAAGTGGGGGCACAGGGTCCTACGAGCAGTACTTC
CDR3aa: CASSPSGGTGSYEQYF

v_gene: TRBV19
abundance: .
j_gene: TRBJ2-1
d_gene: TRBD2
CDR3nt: TGTGCCAGTAGTATAGGGTTCCAGCGGGAGCGCGATGAGCAGTTCTTC
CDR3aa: CASSIGFQRERDEQFF

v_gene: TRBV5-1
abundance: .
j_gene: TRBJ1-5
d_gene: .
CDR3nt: TGCGCCAGCAGCTTGGTTGGAGGGCCTAGCAATCAGCCCCAGCATTTT
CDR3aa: CASSLVGGPSNQPQHF

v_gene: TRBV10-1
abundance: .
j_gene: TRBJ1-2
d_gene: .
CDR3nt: TGCGCCAGCAGTGATACTCCTAACTATGGCTACACCTTC
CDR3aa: CASSDTPNYGYTF

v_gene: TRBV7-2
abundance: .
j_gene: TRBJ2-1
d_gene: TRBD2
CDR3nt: TGTGCCAGCAGCACCCCCGCGGGAGTAGCCTACAATGAGCAGTTCTTC
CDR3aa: CASSTPAGVAYNEQFF

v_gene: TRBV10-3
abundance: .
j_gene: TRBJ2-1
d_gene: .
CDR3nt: TGTGCCATCACCTCAGACAGAGATAATGAGCAGTTCTTC
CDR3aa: CAITSDRDNEQFF

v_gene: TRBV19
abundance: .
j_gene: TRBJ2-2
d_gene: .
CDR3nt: TGTGCCAGTAGGCGGAGCGGCGTCTACACCGGGGAGCTGTTTTTT
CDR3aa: CASRRSGVYTGELFF

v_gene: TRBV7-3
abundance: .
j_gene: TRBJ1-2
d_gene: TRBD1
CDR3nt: TGTGCCAGCAGCTTTCTGGGACAGGGTTTTGATGGCTACACCTTC
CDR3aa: CASSFLGQGFDGYTF

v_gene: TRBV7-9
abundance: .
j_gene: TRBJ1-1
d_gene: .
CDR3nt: TGTGCCAGCAGCCTGACAGACTTGAACACTGAAGCTTTCTTT
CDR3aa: CASSLTDLNTEAFF

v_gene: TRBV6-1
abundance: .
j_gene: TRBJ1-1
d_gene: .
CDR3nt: TGTGCCAGCAGTGAAAACTATAAGAGGCAGGGGAGAGGGACTGAAGCTTTCTTT
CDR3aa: CASSENYKRQGRGTEAFF

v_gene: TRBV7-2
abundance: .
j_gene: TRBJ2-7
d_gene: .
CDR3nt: TGTGCCAGCAGCCCCGGGACTTTCTCCTACGAGCAGTACTTC
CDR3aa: CASSPGTFSYEQYF

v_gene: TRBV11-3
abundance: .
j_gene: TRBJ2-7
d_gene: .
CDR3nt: TGTGCCAGCAGCTTAGGTGGGAGCGGTGTCTACGAGCAGTACTTC
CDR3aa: CASSLGGSGVYEQYF

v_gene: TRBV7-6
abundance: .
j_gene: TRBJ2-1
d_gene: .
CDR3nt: TGTGCCAGCAGCTTAGTACACAGCTCCTACAATGAGCAGTTCTTC
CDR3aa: CASSLVHSSYNEQFF

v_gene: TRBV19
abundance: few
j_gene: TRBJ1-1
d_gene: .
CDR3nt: TGTGCCAGTAGTACCTACCGGACGGAAGCTTTCTTT
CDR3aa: CASSTYRTEAFF

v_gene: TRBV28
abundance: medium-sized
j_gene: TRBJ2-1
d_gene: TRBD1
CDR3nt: TGTGCCAGCAGTGTACAGGGGTCGTGGTACAATGAGCAGTTCTTC
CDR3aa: CASSVQGSWYNEQFF

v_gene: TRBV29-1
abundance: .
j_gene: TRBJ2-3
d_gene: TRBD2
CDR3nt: TGCAGCGTTGAGGCGGGAGCGACAGATACGCAGTATTTT
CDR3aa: CSVEAGATDTQYF

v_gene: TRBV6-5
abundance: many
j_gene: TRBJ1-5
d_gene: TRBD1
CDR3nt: TGTGCCAGCAGTTACGGGACAGGGGTAGATCAGCCCCAGCATTTT
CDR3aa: CASSYGTGVDQPQHF

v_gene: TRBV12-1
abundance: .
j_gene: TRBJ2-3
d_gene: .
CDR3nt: TGTGCCAGCAGTTGTACTAGCACAGATACGCAGTATTTT
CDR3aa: CASSCTSTDTQYF

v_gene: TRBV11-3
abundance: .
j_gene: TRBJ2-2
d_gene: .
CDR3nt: TGTGCCAGCAGCTCTCCATCTGGGGAGCTGTTTTTT
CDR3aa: CASSSPSGELFF

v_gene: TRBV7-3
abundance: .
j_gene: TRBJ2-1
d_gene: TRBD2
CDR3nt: TGTGCCAGCAGCTCCTTAGCGGGAGGTTCAAATGAGCAGTTCTTC
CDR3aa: CASSSLAGGSNEQFF

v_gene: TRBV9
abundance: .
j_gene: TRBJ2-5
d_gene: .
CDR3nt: TGTGCCAGCAGCGTAGCCTCGAGGCGGGTGGAGACCCAGTACTTC
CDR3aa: CASSVASRRVETQYF

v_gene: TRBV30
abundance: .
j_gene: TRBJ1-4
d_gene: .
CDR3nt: TGTGCCTGGAGTGTGAACAGTAATGAAAAACTGTTTTTT
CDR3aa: CAWSVNSNEKLFF

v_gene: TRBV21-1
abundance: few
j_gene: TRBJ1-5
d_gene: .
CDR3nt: TGTGCCAGCATACAGGAAAGGGGTCAGCCCCAGCATTTT
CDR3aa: CASIQERGQPQHF

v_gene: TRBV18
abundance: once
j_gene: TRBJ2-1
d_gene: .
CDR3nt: TGTGCCAGCTCACCACGCGAGTCACGGCCCTACAATGAGCAGTTCTTC
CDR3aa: CASSPRESRPYNEQFF

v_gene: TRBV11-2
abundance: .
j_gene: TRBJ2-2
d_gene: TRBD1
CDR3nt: TGTGCCAGCAGCTTAGAAGCTCCCGGGACAGGGGACACCGGGGAGCTGTTTTTT
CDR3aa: CASSLEAPGTGDTGELFF

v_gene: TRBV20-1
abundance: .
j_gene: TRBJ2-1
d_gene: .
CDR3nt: TGCAGTGCCGCCGTCGATGAGCAGTTCTTC
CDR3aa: CSAAVDEQFF

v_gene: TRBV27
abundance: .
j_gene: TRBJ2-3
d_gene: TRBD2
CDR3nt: TGTGCCAGCAGTTTTGGTAGCGGGGGGCCAGATACGCAGTATTTT
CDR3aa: CASSFGSGGPDTQYF

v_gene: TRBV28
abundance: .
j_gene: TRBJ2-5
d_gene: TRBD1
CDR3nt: TGTGCCAGCACCGTGGGGGCAGGGGGTTGGGGGGAGACCCAGTACTTC
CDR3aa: CASTVGAGGWGETQYF

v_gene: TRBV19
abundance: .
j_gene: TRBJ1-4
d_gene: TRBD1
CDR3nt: TGTGCCAGTACCTCCGGCTGGGACAGGAATAATGAAAAACTGTTTTTT
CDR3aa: CASTSGWDRNNEKLFF

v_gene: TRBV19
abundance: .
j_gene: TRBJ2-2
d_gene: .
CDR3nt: TGTGCCAGTAGTGCCACGCCGGGACCAGCGAACACCGGGGAGCTGTTTTTT
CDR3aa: CASSATPGPANTGELFF

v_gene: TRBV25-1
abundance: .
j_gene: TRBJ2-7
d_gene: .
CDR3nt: TGTGCCAGCGGAGACGGCCCCTTCGAGCAGTACTTC
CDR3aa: CASGDGPFEQYF

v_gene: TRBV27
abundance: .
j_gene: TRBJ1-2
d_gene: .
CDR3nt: TGTGCCAGCAGTCCCGGAGGACATGAAAGGGGCTACACCTTC
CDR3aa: CASSPGGHERGYTF

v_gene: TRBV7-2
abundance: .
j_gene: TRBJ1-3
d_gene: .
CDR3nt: TGTGCCAGCAGCTTGGGGCCGCAGGGGATCCTGGACACCATATATTTT
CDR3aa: CASSLGPQGILDTIYF

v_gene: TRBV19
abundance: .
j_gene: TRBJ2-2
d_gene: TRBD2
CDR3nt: TGTGCCAGTAGCCCCCGGGGAGGGACCGGGGAGCTGTTTTTT
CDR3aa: CASSPRGGTGELFF

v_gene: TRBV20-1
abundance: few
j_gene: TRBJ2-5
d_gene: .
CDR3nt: TGCAGTGCGGAGGTCCAAGAGACCCAGTACTTC
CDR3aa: CSAEVQETQYF

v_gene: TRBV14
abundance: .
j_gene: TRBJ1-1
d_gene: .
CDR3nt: TGTGCCAGCAGCCGGGGGGGGGACACTGAAGCTTTCTTT
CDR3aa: CASSRGGDTEAFF

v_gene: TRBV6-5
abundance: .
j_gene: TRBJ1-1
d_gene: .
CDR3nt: TGTGCCAGCAGTTACCGGCGTGGGGTTACTGAAGCTTTCTTT
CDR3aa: CASSYRRGVTEAFF

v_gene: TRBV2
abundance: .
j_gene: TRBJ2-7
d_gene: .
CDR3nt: TGTGCCAGCAGTATGAAAGGGCCCACCTACGAGCAGTACTTC
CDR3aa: CASSMKGPTYEQYF

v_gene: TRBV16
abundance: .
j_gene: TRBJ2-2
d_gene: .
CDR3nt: TGTGCCAGCAGCCGGCGAGGGGCCGGGGAGCTGTTTTTT
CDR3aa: CASSRRGAGELFF

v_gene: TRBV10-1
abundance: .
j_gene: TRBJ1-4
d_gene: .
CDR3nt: TGCGCCAGCAGTGAGGGGGTCGGGTACGGGGAAAAACTGTTTTTT
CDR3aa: CASSEGVGYGEKLFF

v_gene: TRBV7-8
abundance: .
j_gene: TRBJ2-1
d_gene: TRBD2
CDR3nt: TGTGCCAGCAGCTTCGAAGACCGGACTAGCGGGAATGGTGAGCAGTTCTTC
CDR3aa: CASSFEDRTSGNGEQFF

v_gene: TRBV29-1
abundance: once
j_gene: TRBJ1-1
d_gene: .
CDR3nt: TGCAGCGTACGACAGGCCCTGAACACTGAAGCTTTCTTT
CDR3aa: CSVRQALNTEAFF

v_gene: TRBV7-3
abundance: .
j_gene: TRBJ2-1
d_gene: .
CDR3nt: TGTGCCAGCAGCTTAATTTCGGGAACGCTGTACAATGAGCAGTTCTTC
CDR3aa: CASSLISGTLYNEQFF

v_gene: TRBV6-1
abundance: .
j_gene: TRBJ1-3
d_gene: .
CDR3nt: TGTGCCAGCAGTGAACAGGGTTGGTCTGGAAACACCATATATTTT
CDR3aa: CASSEQGWSGNTIYF

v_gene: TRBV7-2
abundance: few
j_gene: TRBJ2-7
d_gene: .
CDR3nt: TGTGCCAGCAGCTTCGAACCACGAATCCAGCAGTACTTC
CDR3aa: CASSFEPRIQQYF

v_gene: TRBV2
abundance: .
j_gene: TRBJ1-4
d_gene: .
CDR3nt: TGTGCCAGCAGTGAAAGCTCGGGACTGGTTAGTGAAAAACTGTTTTTT
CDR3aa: CASSESSGLVSEKLFF

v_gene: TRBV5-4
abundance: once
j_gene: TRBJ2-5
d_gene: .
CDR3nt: TGTGCCAGCAGCCGGATCGAGCGACTCCAAGAGACCCAGTACTTC
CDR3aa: CASSRIERLQETQYF

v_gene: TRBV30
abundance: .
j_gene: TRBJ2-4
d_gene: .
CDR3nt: TGTGCCTGGAGTGCGGCAGGTCGGAACATTCAGTACTTC
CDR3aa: CAWSAAGRNIQYF

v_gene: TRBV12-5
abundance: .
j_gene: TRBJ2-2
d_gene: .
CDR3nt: TGTGCTAGTGGCCAGGCGCATCTACTGCTATTCGGGAGAGCCGCCACCGGGGAGCTGTTTTTT
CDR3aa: CASGQAHLLLFGRAATGELFF

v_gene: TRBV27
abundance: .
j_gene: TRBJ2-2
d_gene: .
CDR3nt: TGTGCCAGCAGTTTATCCGGACTAACCGGGGAGCTGTTTTTT
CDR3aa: CASSLSGLTGELFF

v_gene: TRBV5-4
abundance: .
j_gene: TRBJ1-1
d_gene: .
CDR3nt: TGTGCCAGCAGCTTGCACGGGACCCTCCACACTGAAGCTTTCTTT
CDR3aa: CASSLHGTLHTEAFF